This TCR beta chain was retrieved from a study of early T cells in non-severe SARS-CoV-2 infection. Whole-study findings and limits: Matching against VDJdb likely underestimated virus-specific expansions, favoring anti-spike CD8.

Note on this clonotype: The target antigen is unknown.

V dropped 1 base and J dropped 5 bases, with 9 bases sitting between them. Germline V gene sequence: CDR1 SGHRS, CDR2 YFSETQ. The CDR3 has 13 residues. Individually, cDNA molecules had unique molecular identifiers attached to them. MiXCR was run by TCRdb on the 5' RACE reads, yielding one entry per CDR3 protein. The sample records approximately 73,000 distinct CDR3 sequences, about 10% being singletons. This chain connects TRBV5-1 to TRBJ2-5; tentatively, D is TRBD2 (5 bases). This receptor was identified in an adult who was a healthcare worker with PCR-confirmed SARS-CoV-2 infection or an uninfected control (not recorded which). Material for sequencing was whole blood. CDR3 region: CASSLQDWETQYF. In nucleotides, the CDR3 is TGCGCCAGCAGCTTGCAGGACTGGGAGACCCAGTACTTC.